This T cell receptor beta chain was found in a study of T cell responses to AZD1222 COVID-19 vaccine. Only in-frame clones appear in the TCRdb table, and some are missing; sequencing was by immunoSEQ multiplex PCR. The sample records roughly 120,000 clones, roughly 87% being singletons. Germline-derived CDR1 and CDR2 are MNHNS and SASEGT. V was pared by 1 base and J by 4 bases, with 10 bases between. This CDR3 has 14 residues. Findings and limits, study-wide: There were vaccine-associated CD4 TCRs across spike, dominant at 160-218 and 743-854. Increased Spike-specific TCR breadth and depth were observed after two AZD1222 doses.

Comments on this clone: Its antigen remains unidentified.

The rearrangement joins TRBV6-1 to TRBJ1-1, with a weak D call TRBD1 (5 bases). This TCR derives from an adult in good health. The source material was peripheral blood, sampled on day 0 of AZD1222 vaccination. The CDR3 region is CASSEVLGGTEAFF. The CDR3 coding sequence is TGTGCCAGCAGTGAAGTGCTGGGGGGCACTGAAGCTTTCTTT.